The 22 T cell receptor beta chains given below trace back to one sample, sequenced in a study of blood T cell repertoires in COVID-19. Assay used: immunoSEQ multiplex PCR; TCRdb lists only in-frame clones, some missing. The sample lists approximately 300,000 clones; about 93% were seen once. Specimen: peripheral blood. These receptors came from a woman in her 30s with COVID-19, enrolled during active disease.

The V call is TRBV7-8, the J call TRBJ2-7; 8 nucleotides agree with TRBD1. Germline V gives CDR1 SGHVS, CDR2 FQNEAQ. The CDR3 is made up of 13 amino acids. Trimming took 5 bases from V and 3 from J; bases not matched to a gene: 3. CDR3 bases: TGTGCCAGCAGCACCGGACAGGGCTACGAGCAGTACTTC. This codes for CASSTGQGYEQYF.

This clone has just a few counts. V is TRBV7-2 and J is TRBJ1-4; D is unclear. With 1 base removed from V and 4 bases from J, the gap between germline ends came to 19 bases. CDR1 is SGHTA and CDR2 is FQGNSA in the germline V gene. The CDR3 totals 18 residues. The CDR3 DNA reads TGTGCCAGCAGCTTAGTCCGTGTCGGGTCAGCCAATAATGAAAAACTGTTTTTT. Translating gives CASSLVRVGSANNEKLFF.

The DNA for the CDR3 is TGTGCCAGCAGTTACGATTCCCAGGGGTATGAAGCTTTCTTT. Its protein product is CASSYDSQGYEAFF. V is TRBV6-5 and J is TRBJ1-1; weak D call: TRBD1 (6 bases). V was cut by 2 bases and J by 7 bases, with 14 bases left in between. The length of the CDR3 is 14 residues. In germline, CDR1 is MNHEY, CDR2 SVGAGI.

V usage is TRBV4-1 and J usage is TRBJ2-7; 8 bases are shared with TRBD1. V lost 3 bases and J lost 3; bases outside the gene matches: 4. This CDR3 is built from 14 residues. Germline V gives CDR1 MGHRA, CDR2 YSYEKL. This CDR3 reads CASSQWTGLYEQYF. CDR3 nucleotide sequence: TGCGCCAGCAGCCAGTGGACAGGGCTCTACGAGCAGTACTTC.

The chain links TRBV19 to TRBJ2-7; D is unresolved. CDR3 length: 14 amino acids. Trimming took off 1 base at V and 1 base at J, with 8 bases between the two ends. CDR1 is LNHDA and CDR2 is SQIVND in the germline V gene (reference sequence). The CDR3 loop reads CASSIGYGSYEQYF. CDR3 nucleotide sequence: TGTGCCAGTAGTATAGGTTACGGTTCCTACGAGCAGTACTTC.

The chain carries TRBV6-4 and TRBJ2-2; TRBD1 might be the D (6 bases). V was clipped by 3 bases and J by 6 bases, with 14 bases between them. CDR1 and CDR2 from the germline V gene are MRHNA and SNTAGT. The CDR3 has 15 amino acids. The CDR3 nucleotides read TGTGCCAGCAGTGATGCCGGGACATTCCCCGGGGAGCTGTTTTTT. It is translated as CASSDAGTFPGELFF.

This chain uses TRBV28 with TRBJ2-3; 13 bases map to TRBD2. The CDR3 totals 18 residues. In germline, CDR1 is MDHEN, CDR2 SYDVKM. V shed 0 bases, J shed 2 bases, and the junction held 5 bases outside the gene matches. The CDR3 reads CASSLWGLAGLSTDTQYF. The CDR3, as DNA: TGTGCCAGCAGTTTATGGGGACTAGCGGGACTTTCCACAGATACGCAGTATTTT.

The chain couples TRBV28 to TRBJ2-7; a weak D match, TRBD2 (5 bases). This CDR3 contains 12 residues. The V and J ends lost 6 bases and 3 bases respectively, with 9 bases between them. Germline V gene sequence: CDR1 MDHEN, CDR2 SYDVKM. CDR3 nucleotides: TGTGCCAGCAGCCTAGACTACTACGAGCAGTACTTC. Its protein product is CASSLDYYEQYF.

The chain carries TRBV5-1 and TRBJ2-1; tentatively, D is TRBD2 (6 bases). Germline V gene lookup returns CDR1 SGHRS and CDR2 YFSETQ. Between the trimmed V and J ends, which lost 0 bases and 3 bases, there was a span of 13 bases. This CDR3 comprises 16 residues. CDR3 sequence (DNA): TGCGCCAGCAGCTTGGATTCTGGCGGGGACTACAATGAGCAGTTCTTC. This encodes CASSLDSGGDYNEQFF.

J is TRBJ1-5 and V is TRBV4-2, with unresolved D. Trimming stripped 2 bases from V and 4 bases from J, with 15 bases between. This CDR3 spans 16 amino acids. Germline CDR1 LGHNA, CDR2 YNFKEQ. DNA for the CDR3: TGTGCCAGCAGCCAAAACAGCCCGATTCTGAATCAGCCCCAGCATTTT. This gives the protein CASSQNSPILNQPQHF.

The chain recombines TRBV25-1 with TRBJ2-7, with D possibly TRBD1 on 6 matching bases. The CDR3 sequence is 14 residues long. Germline CDR1 reads MGHDK; CDR2 reads SYGVNS. V gave up 1 base and J gave up 4 bases, with 11 bases separating them. The CDR3 nucleotides read TGTGCCAGCAGTGAATGGGGCAGGGGTTACGAGCAGTACTTC. This translates into CASSEWGRGYEQYF.

The chain carries TRBV28 and TRBJ1-1; D possibly corresponds to TRBD1 (5 bases). The V gene lost 3 bases and the J gene lost 7 bases, with 12 bases spanning the gap. The V gene's germline CDR1 is MDHEN and CDR2 SYDVKM. This CDR3 is built from 13 residues. CDR3 loop: CASSLLQDGEAFF. The DNA of the CDR3 is TGTGCCAGCAGTTTGTTACAGGACGGTGAAGCTTTCTTT.

The rearrangement joins TRBV10-2 to TRBJ2-5; 11 nucleotides match TRBD2. This CDR3 comprises 16 residues. Germline CDR1 is WSHSY and CDR2 is SAAADI. V lost 1 base and J lost 4; bases outside the gene matches: 5. CDR3: CASSELTSGRGETQYF. CDR3 nucleotide sequence: TGCGCCAGCAGTGAGTTAACTAGCGGGAGAGGAGAGACCCAGTACTTC.

The chain joins TRBV3-1 (or the pseudogene TRBV3-2) to TRBJ2-7; D not resolved. Trimming took 2 bases from V and 6 from J, leaving 8 bases between them. From germline, CDR1 is LGHDT and CDR2 YNNKEL (reference sequence). CDR3 length: 12 residues. CDR3 DNA sequence: TGTGCCAGCAGCCAACTGGGCAGCGAGCAGTACTTC. Translated, it gives CASSQLGSEQYF.

This chain links TRBV27 with TRBJ1-1; 8 bases agree with TRBD1. The CDR3 is 15 amino acids. Germline-derived CDR1 and CDR2 are MNHEY and SMNVEV (reference sequence). V shed 3 bases and J 4 bases; nucleotides not matched to a gene: 7. This CDR3 is CASSFATGVGTEAFF. CDR3 nucleotides: TGTGCCAGCAGTTTTGCGACAGGGGTCGGCACTGAAGCTTTCTTT.

The gene calls are TRBV10-3 and TRBJ1-1; D ambiguous. This CDR3 is 13 amino acids long. V was shortened by 5 bases and J by 1 base, with 8 bases between the two germline ends. CDR1 is ENHRY, CDR2 SYGVKD, per germline. This CDR3 reads CAISRLENTEAFF. Here the CDR3 DNA reads TGTGCCATCAGTCGACTAGAGAACACTGAAGCTTTCTTT.

The chain links TRBV11-3 to TRBJ2-7; 7 nucleotides agree with TRBD2. CDR1 and CDR2 from the germline V gene are SGHNT and YENEEA. This CDR3 is 13 amino acids long. This CDR3 is CAITSGGSYEQYF. Written as DNA, the CDR3 is TGTGCAATTACCTCGGGGGGCTCCTACGAGCAGTACTTC.

This chain connects TRBV5-8 to TRBJ1-1; maybe TRBD1 (6 bases). Germline V lookup: CDR1 SGHTS, CDR2 YDEGEE. This CDR3 is built from 14 residues. V was clipped by 4 bases and J by 5 bases, with 15 bases between them. In DNA, the CDR3 is TGTGCCAGCAGCCCAACAGGGTATGGGACTGAAGCTTTCTTT. This translates into CASSPTGYGTEAFF.

This clone has a single count. V usage is TRBV2 and J usage is TRBJ2-3; TRBD2 matches at 13 bases. The CDR3 extends over 15 amino acids. The V segment lost 4 bases and the J segment 3 bases; nucleotides outside the gene matches: 1. From germline, CDR1 is SNHLY and CDR2 FYNNEI. CDR3 DNA sequence: TGTGCCAGCAGTGGGACTAGCGGGGGTACAGATACGCAGTATTTT. Its protein is CASSGTSGGTDTQYF.

The chain carries TRBV5-1 and TRBJ1-5; the D is unclear. Germline assignment: CDR1 SGHRS and CDR2 YFSETQ. V was cut by 4 bases and J by 4 bases, with 9 bases left in between. The CDR3 has 13 amino acids. The CDR3 protein is CASSPGGNQPQHF. DNA for the CDR3: TGCGCCAGCAGCCCAGGTGGGAATCAGCCCCAGCATTTT.

The V and J genes are TRBV11-3 and TRBJ2-7, with 8 bases lining up with TRBD2. Germline values: CDR1 SGHNT, CDR2 YENEEA. The CDR3 has 13 residues. Trimming cost V 4 bases and J 2 bases; bases outside gene matches: 1. The CDR3 loop is CASSSGGAYEQYF. CDR3 nucleotides: TGTGCCAGCAGCTCCGGGGGGGCCTACGAGCAGTACTTC.

The gene calls are TRBV15 and TRBJ2-5, with a weak D call TRBD2 (6 bases). CDR3 length: 15 residues. Deletions cut 2 bases from V and 2 bases from J, with 12 bases between. The germline V gene encodes CDR1 LNHNV and CDR2 YYDKDF (reference sequence). The CDR3 nucleotides are TGTGCCACCAGCAGATCCCTAGCGCCTCAAGAGACCCAGTACTTC. Protein: CATSRSLAPQETQYF.